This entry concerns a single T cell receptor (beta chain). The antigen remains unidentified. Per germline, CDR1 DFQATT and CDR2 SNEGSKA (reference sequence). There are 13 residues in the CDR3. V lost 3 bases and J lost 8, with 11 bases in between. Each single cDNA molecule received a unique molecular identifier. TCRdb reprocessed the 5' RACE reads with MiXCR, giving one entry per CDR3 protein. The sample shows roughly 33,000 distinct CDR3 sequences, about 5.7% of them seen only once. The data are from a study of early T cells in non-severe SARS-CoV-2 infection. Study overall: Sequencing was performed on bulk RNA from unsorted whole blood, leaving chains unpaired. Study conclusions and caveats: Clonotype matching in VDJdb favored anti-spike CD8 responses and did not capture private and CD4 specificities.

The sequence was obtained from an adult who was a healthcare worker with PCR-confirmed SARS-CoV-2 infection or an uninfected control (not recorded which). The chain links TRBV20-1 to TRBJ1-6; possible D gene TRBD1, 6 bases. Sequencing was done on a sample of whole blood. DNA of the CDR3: TGCAGTGCTAGTATAGGACAGTATTCACCCCTCCACTTT. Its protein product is CSASIGQYSPLHF.